Sequencing of this T cell receptor beta chain was carried out in a study of regulatory T cells in long-lasting Graves disease. Regarding the study as a whole: The study found TRBV28, TRBJ1-2 and TRBJ2-5 favored in persistent disease.

The time point was: newly diagnosed GD, antithyroid drugs for less than 3 months. PBMCs provided the RNA from which the TCR library was made. Arm-PCR of CDR3 regions and iRepertoire HTBI primers were used to build TCR beta libraries. TCRdb re-called the multiplex PCR reads through MiXCR, storing one row per CDR3 protein. Of some 350,000 distinct CDR3 sequences listed, about a sixth are singletons. Comments on this clonotype: The antigen is not known.

The CDR3 has 15 residues. Trimming stripped 1 base from V and 0 bases from J, with 6 bases between. Germline V gives CDR1 MNHEY, CDR2 SVGEGT. Separately, the same data were catalogued under a study of T cells in Graves' hyperthyroidism and ophthalmopathy.

This chain uses TRBV6-2 or TRBV6-3 with TRBJ2-2; D is uncertain. This clonotype originated in a woman aged 18-35 years with Graves disease. The source was peripheral blood mononuclear cells (PBMCs), collected at new diagnosis, from a patient treated with antithyroid drugs. The CDR3 here is CASSYFQANTGELFF. As DNA, the CDR3 is TGTGCCAGCAGTTACTTCCAGGCGAACACCGGGGAGCTGTTTTTT.